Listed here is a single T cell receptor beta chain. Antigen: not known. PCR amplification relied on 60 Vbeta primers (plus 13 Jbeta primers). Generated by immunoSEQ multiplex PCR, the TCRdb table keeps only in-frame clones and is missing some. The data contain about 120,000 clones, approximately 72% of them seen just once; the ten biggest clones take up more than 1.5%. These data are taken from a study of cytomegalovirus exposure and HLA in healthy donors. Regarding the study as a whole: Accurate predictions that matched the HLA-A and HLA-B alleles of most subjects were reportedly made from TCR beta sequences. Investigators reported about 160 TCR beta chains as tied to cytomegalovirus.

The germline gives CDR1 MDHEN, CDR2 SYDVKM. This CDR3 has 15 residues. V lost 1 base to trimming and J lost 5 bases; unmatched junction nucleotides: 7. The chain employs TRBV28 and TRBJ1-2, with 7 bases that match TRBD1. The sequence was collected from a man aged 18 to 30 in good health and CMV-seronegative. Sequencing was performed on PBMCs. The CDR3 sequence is CASSLFGTVLYGYTF. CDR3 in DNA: TGTGCCAGCAGTTTATTCGGGACAGTGTTATATGGCTACACCTTC.